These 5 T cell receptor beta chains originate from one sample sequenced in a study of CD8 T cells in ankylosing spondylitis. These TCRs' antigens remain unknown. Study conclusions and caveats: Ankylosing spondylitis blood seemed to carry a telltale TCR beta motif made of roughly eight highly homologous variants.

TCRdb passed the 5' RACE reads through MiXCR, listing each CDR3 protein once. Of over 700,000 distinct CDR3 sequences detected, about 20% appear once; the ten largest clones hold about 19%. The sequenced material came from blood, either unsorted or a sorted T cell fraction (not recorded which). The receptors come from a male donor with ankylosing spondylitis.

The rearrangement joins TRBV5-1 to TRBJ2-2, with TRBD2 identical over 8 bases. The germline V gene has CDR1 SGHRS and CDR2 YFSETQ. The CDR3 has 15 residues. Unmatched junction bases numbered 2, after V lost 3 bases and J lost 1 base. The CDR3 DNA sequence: TGCGCCAGCAGCTCGGGGGGGAAGAACACCGGGGAGCTGTTTTTT. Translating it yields CASSSGGKNTGELFF.

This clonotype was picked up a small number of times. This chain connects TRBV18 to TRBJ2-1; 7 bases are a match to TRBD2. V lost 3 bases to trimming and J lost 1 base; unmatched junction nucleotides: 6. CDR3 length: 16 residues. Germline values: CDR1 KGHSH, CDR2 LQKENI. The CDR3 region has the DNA TGTGCCAGCTCACCTTGGTACGGGGGGTCCTACAATGAGCAGTTCTTC. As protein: CASSPWYGGSYNEQFF.

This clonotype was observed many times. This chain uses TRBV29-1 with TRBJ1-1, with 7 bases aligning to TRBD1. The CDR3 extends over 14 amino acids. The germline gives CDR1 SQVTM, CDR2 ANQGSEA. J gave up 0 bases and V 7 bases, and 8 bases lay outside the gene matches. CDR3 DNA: TGCAGCGCCCGACAGGGTGGAATGAACACTGAAGCTTTCTTT. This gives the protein CSARQGGMNTEAFF.

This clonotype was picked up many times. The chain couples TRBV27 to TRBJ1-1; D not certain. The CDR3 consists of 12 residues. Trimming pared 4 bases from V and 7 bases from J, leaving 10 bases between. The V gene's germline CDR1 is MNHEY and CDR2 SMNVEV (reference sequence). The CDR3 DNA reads TGTGCCAGCAGTTCAAGGACTGGTGAAGCTTTCTTT. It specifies CASSSRTGEAFF.

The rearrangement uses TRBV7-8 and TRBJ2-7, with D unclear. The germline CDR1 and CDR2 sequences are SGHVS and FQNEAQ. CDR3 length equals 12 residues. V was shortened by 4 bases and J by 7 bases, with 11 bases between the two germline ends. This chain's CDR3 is CASSSFLGEQYF. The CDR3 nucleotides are TGTGCCAGCAGCTCCTTTCTGGGAGAGCAGTACTTC. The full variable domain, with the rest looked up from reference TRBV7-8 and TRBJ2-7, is GAGVSQSPRYKVAKRGQDVALRCDPISGHVSLFWYQQALGQGPEFLTYFQNEAQLDKSGLPSDRFFAERPEGSVSTLKIQRTQQEDSAVYLCASSSFLGEQYFGPGTRLTVT.